The TCR beta chain described here comes from a study of cytomegalovirus exposure and HLA in healthy donors. This clone appeared once. A multiplex PCR was run with 60 Vbeta primers and 13 Jbeta primers. Some clones are missing from TCRdb's copy, which holds only in-frame ones; the method was immunoSEQ multiplex PCR. The repertoire holds 120,000 to 150,000 clones, around 80% seen once, with more than 2.5% in the top ten. Sequenced: PBMCs. The sequence derives from a man between 18 and 29 years old in good health and CMV-seropositive.

CDR3 sequence (DNA): TGTGCCAGCTCACCCAATCGGGGTGGCGAGCAGTACTTC. This sequence encodes CASSPNRGGEQYF. The rearrangement links TRBV18 to TRBJ2-7; a weak D match, TRBD2 (5 bases). Deletions cut 3 bases from V and 6 bases from J, with 12 bases between. The CDR3 runs 13 residues. Germline assignment: CDR1 KGHSH and CDR2 LQKENI.